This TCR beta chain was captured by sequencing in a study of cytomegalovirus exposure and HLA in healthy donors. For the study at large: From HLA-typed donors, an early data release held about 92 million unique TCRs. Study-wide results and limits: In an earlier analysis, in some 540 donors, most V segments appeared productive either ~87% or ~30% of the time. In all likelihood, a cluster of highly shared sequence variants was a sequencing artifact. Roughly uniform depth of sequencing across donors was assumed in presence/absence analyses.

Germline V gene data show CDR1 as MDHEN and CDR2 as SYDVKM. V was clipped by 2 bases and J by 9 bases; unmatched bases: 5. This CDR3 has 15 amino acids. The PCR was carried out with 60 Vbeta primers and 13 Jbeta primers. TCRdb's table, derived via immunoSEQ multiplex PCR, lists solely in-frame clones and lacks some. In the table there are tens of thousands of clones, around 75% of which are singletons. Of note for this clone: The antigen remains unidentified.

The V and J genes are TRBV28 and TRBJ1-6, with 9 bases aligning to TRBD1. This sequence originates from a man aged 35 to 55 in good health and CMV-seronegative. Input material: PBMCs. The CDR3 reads CASSLTGTGISPLHF. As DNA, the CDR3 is TGTGCCAGCAGTTTAACCGGGACAGGGATTTCACCCCTCCACTTT. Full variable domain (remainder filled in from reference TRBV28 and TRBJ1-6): DVKVTQSSRYLVKRTGEKVFLECVQDMDHENMFWYRQDPGLGLRLIYFSYDVKMKEKGDIPEGYSVSREKKERFSLILESASTNQTSMYLCASSLTGTGISPLHFGNGTRLTVT.